The clone carrying this T cell receptor beta chain was seen only a few times. Its antigen remains unidentified. The source of the sample is a study of identical twins. Whole-study results and caveats: Clonotypes of the beta chain that were abundant in cord blood carried fewer insertions (memory repertoires showed none).

TCRdb used MiXCR to reprocess the 5' RACE reads, holding one entry per CDR3 protein. The table shows 450,000 to 600,000 distinct CDR3 sequences, with about 22% occurring only once. CDR1 is SGHTA and CDR2 is FQGTGA in the germline V gene. V shed 1 base and J 4 bases; nucleotides not matched to a gene: 3. The CDR3 length is 16 residues. These sequences were also reported in another study, on yellow fever vaccine responses in identical twins.

The material sequenced was CD4+ T cells sorted from blood. The sequence derives from a woman between 18 and 29 years old in good health. J is TRBJ2-1 and V is TRBV7-3, with 11 bases lining up with TRBD2. The chain's CDR3 is CASSLKGTSGYNEQFF. CDR3 in DNA: TGTGCCAGCAGCTTAAAAGGGACTAGCGGTTACAATGAGCAGTTCTTC.